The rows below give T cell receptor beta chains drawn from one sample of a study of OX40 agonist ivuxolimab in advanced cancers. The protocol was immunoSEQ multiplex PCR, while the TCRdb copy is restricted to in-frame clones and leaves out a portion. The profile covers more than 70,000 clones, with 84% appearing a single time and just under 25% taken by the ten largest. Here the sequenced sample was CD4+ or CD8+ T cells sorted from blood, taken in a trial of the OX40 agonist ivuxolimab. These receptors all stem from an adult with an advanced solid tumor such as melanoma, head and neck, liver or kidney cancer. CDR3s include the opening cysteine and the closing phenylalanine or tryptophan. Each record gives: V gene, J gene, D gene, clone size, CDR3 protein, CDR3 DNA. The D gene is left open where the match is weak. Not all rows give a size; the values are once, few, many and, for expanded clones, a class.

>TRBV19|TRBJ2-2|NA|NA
CASSVHTGELFF
TGTGCCAGTTCAGTCCACACCGGGGAGCTGTTTTTT
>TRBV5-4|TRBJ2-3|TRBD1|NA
CASSFTGGSTDTQYF
TGTGCCAGCAGCTTTACAGGGGGAAGCACAGATACGCAGTATTTT
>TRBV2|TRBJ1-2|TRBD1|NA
CASSLKGQGNYGYTF
TGTGCCAGCAGCTTGAAGGGACAGGGGAACTATGGCTACACCTTC
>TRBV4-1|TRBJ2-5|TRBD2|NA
CASSNGLAGGGETQYF
TGCGCCAGCAGCAACGGACTAGCGGGAGGGGGGGAGACCCAGTACTTC
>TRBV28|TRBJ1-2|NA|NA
CASSLLLGGVAGYTF
TGTGCCAGCAGTTTGTTGCTGGGGGGGGTAGCTGGCTACACCTTC
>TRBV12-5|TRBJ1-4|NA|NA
CASGFSRTVDEKLFF
TGTGCTAGTGGTTTCTCCAGGACAGTGGATGAAAAACTGTTTTTT
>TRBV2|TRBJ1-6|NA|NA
CAGRVFPDSPLHF
TGTGCCGGCAGGGTTTTTCCAGACTCACCCCTCCACTTT
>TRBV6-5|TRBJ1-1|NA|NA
CASSSLLTVNTEAFF
TGTGCCAGCAGCTCCCTCTTGACGGTAAACACTGAAGCTTTCTTT
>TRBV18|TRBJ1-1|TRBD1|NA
CASSPQGQGGGTEAFF
TGTGCCAGCTCACCACAGGGACAGGGAGGCGGCACTGAAGCTTTCTTT
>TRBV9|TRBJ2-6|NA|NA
CASSLISGANVLTF
TGTGCCAGCAGCCTCATCTCTGGGGCCAACGTCCTGACTTTC
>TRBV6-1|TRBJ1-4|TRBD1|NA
CASSGETGAGEKLFF
TGTGCCAGCAGTGGAGAGACAGGGGCAGGGGAAAAACTGTTTTTT
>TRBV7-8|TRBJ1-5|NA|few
CASSSDSRLRRPNQPQHF
TGTGCCAGCAGCTCCGATTCCAGGTTAAGGCGGCCCAATCAGCCCCAGCATTTT
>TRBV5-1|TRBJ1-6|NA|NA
CASRTRGPGADPGSPLHF
TGCGCCAGCAGAACACGGGGGCCGGGGGCCGACCCAGGTTCACCCCTCCACTTT
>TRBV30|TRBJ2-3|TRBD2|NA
CAWRTSGSTDTQYF
TGTGCCTGGAGGACTAGCGGTAGCACAGATACGCAGTATTTT
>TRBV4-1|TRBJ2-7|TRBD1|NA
CASSQQTGGFYEQYF
TGCGCCAGCAGCCAACAGACAGGGGGCTTCTACGAGCAGTACTTC
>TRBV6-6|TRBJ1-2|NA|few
CASSLRPRYGYTF
TGTGCCAGCAGCCTACGACCCCGGTATGGCTACACCTTC
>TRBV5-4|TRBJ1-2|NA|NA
CASSFPNAYGYTF
TGTGCCAGCAGCTTTCCTAACGCCTATGGCTACACCTTC
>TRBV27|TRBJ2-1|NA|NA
CASSDWAGARHEQFF
TGTGCCAGCAGTGACTGGGCGGGGGCCCGCCATGAGCAGTTCTTC
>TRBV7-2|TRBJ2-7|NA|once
CASRADGISIYEQYF
TGTGCCAGCAGAGCCGACGGTATATCTATCTACGAGCAGTACTTC
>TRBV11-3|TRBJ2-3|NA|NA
CASSLDRFDTQYF
TGTGCCAGCAGCTTAGATCGGTTCGATACGCAGTATTTT
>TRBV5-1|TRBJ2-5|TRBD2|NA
CASSWEGLAGHETQYF
TGCGCCAGCAGCTGGGAGGGACTAGCGGGGCATGAGACCCAGTACTTC
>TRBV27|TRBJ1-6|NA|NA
CASRLTLVPNSPLHF
TGTGCCAGCAGATTAACCCTCGTCCCCAATTCACCCCTCCACTTT
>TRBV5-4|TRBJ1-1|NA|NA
CASSLGPGEAFF
TGTGCCAGCAGCTTGGGTCCCGGAGAAGCTTTCTTT
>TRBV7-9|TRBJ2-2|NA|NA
CASSLVNSGELFF
TGTGCCAGCAGCTTAGTAAACTCCGGGGAGCTGTTTTTT
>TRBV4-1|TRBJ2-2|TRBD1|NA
CAGSHADRGTGELFF
TGCGCCGGCAGCCATGCTGACAGGGGGACCGGGGAGCTGTTTTTT
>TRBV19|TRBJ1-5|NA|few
CASTQNVAREQPQHF
TGTGCCAGTACCCAGAATGTGGCCAGGGAACAGCCCCAGCATTTT
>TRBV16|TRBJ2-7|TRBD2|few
CASSQGLAGGYEQYF
TGTGCCAGCAGCCAAGGACTAGCGGGAGGGTACGAGCAGTACTTC
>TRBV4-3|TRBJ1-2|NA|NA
CASSQVIAGRGYTF
TGCGCCAGCAGCCAAGTGATTGCAGGGCGCGGCTACACCTTC